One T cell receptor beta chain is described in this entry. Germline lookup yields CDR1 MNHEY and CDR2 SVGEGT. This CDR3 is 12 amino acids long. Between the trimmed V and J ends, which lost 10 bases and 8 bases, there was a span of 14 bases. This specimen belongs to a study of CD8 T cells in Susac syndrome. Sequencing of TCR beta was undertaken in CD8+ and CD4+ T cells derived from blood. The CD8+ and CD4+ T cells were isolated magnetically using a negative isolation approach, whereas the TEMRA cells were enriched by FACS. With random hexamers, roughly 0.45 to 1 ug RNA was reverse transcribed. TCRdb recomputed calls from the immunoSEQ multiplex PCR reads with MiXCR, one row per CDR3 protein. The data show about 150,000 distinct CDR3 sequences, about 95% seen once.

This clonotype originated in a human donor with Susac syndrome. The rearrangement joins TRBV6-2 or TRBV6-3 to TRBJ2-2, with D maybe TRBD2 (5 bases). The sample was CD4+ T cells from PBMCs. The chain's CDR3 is CATKAGLGELFF. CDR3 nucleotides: TGTGCCACGAAGGCGGGCTTGGGGGAGCTGTTTTTT.